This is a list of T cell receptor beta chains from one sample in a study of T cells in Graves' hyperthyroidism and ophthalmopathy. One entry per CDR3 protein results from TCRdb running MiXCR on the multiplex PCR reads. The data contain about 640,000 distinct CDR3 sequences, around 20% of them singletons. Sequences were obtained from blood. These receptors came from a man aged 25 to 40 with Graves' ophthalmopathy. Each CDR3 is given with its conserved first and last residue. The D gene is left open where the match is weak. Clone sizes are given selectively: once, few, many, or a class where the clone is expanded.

CDR3 protein: CASSVQGTYEQYF
CDR3 DNA: TGCGCCAGCAGTGTACAGGGAACCTACGAGCAGTACTTC
V gene: TRBV10-2
clone size: few
D gene: NA
J gene: TRBJ2-7

CDR3 protein: CSARDLGRSGRTDTQYF
CDR3 DNA: TGCAGTGCTAGAGATCTCGGGCGTAGCGGACGCACAGATACGCAGTATTTT
V gene: TRBV20-1
clone size: NA
D gene: NA
J gene: TRBJ2-3

CDR3 protein: CASSVVRDGEKLFF
CDR3 DNA: TGTGCCAGCAGCGTAGTCAGGGATGGTGAAAAACTGTTTTTT
V gene: TRBV9
clone size: NA
D gene: NA
J gene: TRBJ1-4

CDR3 protein: CATSGTRREQYF
CDR3 DNA: TGTGCCACCAGTGGAACGCGTAGGGAGCAGTACTTC
V gene: TRBV24-1
clone size: NA
D gene: NA
J gene: TRBJ2-7

CDR3 protein: CSASIPGQGAYEQYF
CDR3 DNA: TGCAGTGCTAGTATACCGGGACAGGGAGCCTACGAGCAGTACTTC
V gene: TRBV20-1
clone size: few
D gene: TRBD1
J gene: TRBJ2-7

CDR3 protein: CASSGEASGSSSTYEQYF
CDR3 DNA: TGTGCCAGCAGTGGGGAGGCTAGCGGGAGCTCATCCACCTACGAGCAGTACTTC
V gene: TRBV2
clone size: few
D gene: TRBD2
J gene: TRBJ2-7

CDR3 protein: CASSLIGVAKNIQYF
CDR3 DNA: TGTGCCAGCAGCCTCATAGGGGTGGCCAAAAACATTCAGTACTTC
V gene: TRBV27
clone size: NA
D gene: NA
J gene: TRBJ2-4

CDR3 protein: CASSTQGNPAAQHF
CDR3 DNA: TGTGCCAGTAGTACACAGGGAAACCCCGCGGCCCAGCATTTT
V gene: TRBV19
clone size: NA
D gene: NA
J gene: TRBJ1-5

CDR3 protein: CASSQVRTGTGELFF
CDR3 DNA: TGCGCCAGCAGCCAAGTCCGGACCGGCACCGGGGAGCTGTTTTTT
V gene: TRBV4-1
clone size: few
D gene: NA
J gene: TRBJ2-2

CDR3 protein: CASSLSAGGPGELFF
CDR3 DNA: TGTGCCAGCAGTTTATCAGCGGGAGGGCCCGGGGAGCTGTTTTTT
V gene: TRBV28
clone size: many
D gene: TRBD2
J gene: TRBJ2-2

CDR3 protein: CASSFGPSPYEQYF
CDR3 DNA: TGTGCCAGCAGCTTCGGGCCTAGCCCCTACGAGCAGTACTTC
V gene: TRBV11-1
clone size: many
D gene: NA
J gene: TRBJ2-7

CDR3 protein: CASSPRTLNTGELFF
CDR3 DNA: TGCGCCAGCAGTCCGCGGACTTTAAACACCGGGGAGCTGTTTTTT
V gene: TRBV10-1
clone size: NA
D gene: NA
J gene: TRBJ2-2

CDR3 protein: CASSAPLLTGRNQPQHF
CDR3 DNA: TGTGCCAGCAGCGCACCCCTACTCACAGGGCGCAATCAGCCCCAGCATTTT
V gene: TRBV28
clone size: NA
D gene: NA
J gene: TRBJ1-5

CDR3 protein: CAIKEAAMTYEQYF
CDR3 DNA: TGTGCCATCAAGGAGGCAGCGATGACCTACGAGCAGTACTTC
V gene: TRBV10-3
clone size: NA
D gene: NA
J gene: TRBJ2-7

CDR3 protein: CATAYGGGTDTQYF
CDR3 DNA: TGTGCCACCGCCTACGGGGGGGGCACAGATACGCAGTATTTT
V gene: TRBV24-1
clone size: once
D gene: TRBD2
J gene: TRBJ2-3

CDR3 protein: CASSQGGWYQETQYF
CDR3 DNA: TGTGCCAGCTCACAGGGAGGATGGTACCAAGAGACCCAGTACTTC
V gene: TRBV18
clone size: few
D gene: NA
J gene: TRBJ2-5

CDR3 protein: CATSRAGRTEAFF
CDR3 DNA: TGTGCCACCAGCAGAGCAGGTAGGACTGAAGCTTTCTTT
V gene: TRBV15
clone size: NA
D gene: NA
J gene: TRBJ1-1

CDR3 protein: CSVGSTLNTEAFF
CDR3 DNA: TGCAGCGTTGGGTCTACCTTGAACACTGAAGCTTTCTTT
V gene: TRBV29-1
clone size: NA
D gene: NA
J gene: TRBJ1-1

CDR3 protein: CASSIEGLADGTDTQYF
CDR3 DNA: TGTGCCAGTAGTATAGAGGGACTAGCGGATGGCACAGATACGCAGTATTTT
V gene: TRBV19
clone size: NA
D gene: TRBD2
J gene: TRBJ2-3

CDR3 protein: CASSYGSNSPLHF
CDR3 DNA: TGTGCCAGCAGTTACGGCTCCAATTCACCCCTCCACTTT
V gene: TRBV6-5
clone size: few
D gene: NA
J gene: TRBJ1-6

CDR3 protein: CASGNRGLAEAFF
CDR3 DNA: TGTGCCAGCGGGAACAGGGGGCTCGCTGAAGCTTTCTTT
V gene: TRBV27
clone size: few
D gene: TRBD1
J gene: TRBJ1-1

CDR3 protein: CAISRDRAYEQYF
CDR3 DNA: TGTGCCATCAGCCGGGACAGGGCATACGAGCAGTACTTC
V gene: TRBV10-3
clone size: NA
D gene: TRBD1
J gene: TRBJ2-7

CDR3 protein: CSARGGQGSSPQHF
CDR3 DNA: TGCAGTGCTAGAGGGGGACAGGGATCCTCACCCCAGCATTTT
V gene: TRBV20-1
clone size: many
D gene: TRBD1
J gene: TRBJ1-5

CDR3 protein: CASSVGLALPQTQYF
CDR3 DNA: TGTGCCAGCAGCGTAGGACTAGCCCTCCCCCAGACCCAGTACTTC
V gene: TRBV9
clone size: NA
D gene: TRBD2
J gene: TRBJ2-5

CDR3 protein: CAWSQDSLLDTQYF
CDR3 DNA: TGTGCCTGGAGTCAGGACTCCCTCCTAGATACGCAGTATTTT
V gene: TRBV30
clone size: many
D gene: NA
J gene: TRBJ2-3

CDR3 protein: CASSVSGRDGYTF
CDR3 DNA: TGTGCCAGCAGCGTCTCAGGGAGGGATGGCTACACCTTC
V gene: TRBV9
clone size: few
D gene: NA
J gene: TRBJ1-2

CDR3 protein: CASSFSGTAGDGQFF
CDR3 DNA: TGCGCCAGCAGCTTTTCGGGGACGGCGGGAGATGGGCAGTTCTTC
V gene: TRBV4-1
clone size: NA
D gene: TRBD2
J gene: TRBJ2-1

CDR3 protein: CASSQGTGGNSPLHF
CDR3 DNA: TGTGCCAGCAGCCAAGGGACAGGGGGAAATTCACCCCTCCACTTT
V gene: TRBV3-1
clone size: NA
D gene: TRBD1
J gene: TRBJ1-6

CDR3 protein: CASSRPGGLETQYF
CDR3 DNA: TGTGCCAGCAGTCGCCCCGGGGGCTTGGAGACCCAGTACTTC
V gene: TRBV27
clone size: NA
D gene: NA
J gene: TRBJ2-5

CDR3 protein: CASSTDRGRSGEQYF
CDR3 DNA: TGTGCCAGCAGTACGGACAGGGGGCGGTCGGGAGAGCAGTACTTC
V gene: TRBV27
clone size: few
D gene: TRBD1
J gene: TRBJ2-7

CDR3 protein: CASSLVGLGAYEQYF
CDR3 DNA: TGTGCCAGCAGTTTAGTGGGACTAGGGGCCTACGAGCAGTACTTC
V gene: TRBV28
clone size: NA
D gene: TRBD2
J gene: TRBJ2-7

CDR3 protein: CASSQVTSGRAGNEQFF
CDR3 DNA: TGTGCCAGCAGCCAAGTCACTAGCGGGAGGGCGGGAAATGAGCAGTTCTTC
V gene: TRBV3-1
clone size: NA
D gene: TRBD2
J gene: TRBJ2-1

CDR3 protein: CASSLGTSETFAYEQYF
CDR3 DNA: TGTGCCAGCAGCCTAGGCACGTCCGAGACTTTTGCCTACGAGCAGTACTTC
V gene: TRBV7-2
clone size: many
D gene: NA
J gene: TRBJ2-7

CDR3 protein: CASSLGGGHDEQFF
CDR3 DNA: TGTGCCAGCAGCCTCGGCGGGGGTCACGATGAGCAGTTCTTC
V gene: TRBV27
clone size: few
D gene: TRBD2
J gene: TRBJ2-1

CDR3 protein: CASSSGIDFSYEQYF
CDR3 DNA: TGTGCCAGCAGCTCCGGGATAGATTTTTCCTACGAGCAGTACTTC
V gene: TRBV28
clone size: NA
D gene: NA
J gene: TRBJ2-7

CDR3 protein: CASSLDSLVYEQYF
CDR3 DNA: TGCGCCAGCAGCTTGGATTCTCTAGTATACGAGCAGTACTTC
V gene: TRBV5-1
clone size: few
D gene: NA
J gene: TRBJ2-7

CDR3 protein: CAISESKGRTSGRAPDTQYF
CDR3 DNA: TGTGCCATCAGTGAGTCCAAGGGGCGGACTAGCGGGAGGGCCCCAGATACGCAGTATTTT
V gene: TRBV10-3
clone size: NA
D gene: TRBD2
J gene: TRBJ2-3

CDR3 protein: CASSFVLSGNTIYF
CDR3 DNA: TGTGCCAGCAGCTTCGTCCTCTCTGGAAACACCATATATTTT
V gene: TRBV12-3/TRBV12-4
clone size: NA
D gene: NA
J gene: TRBJ1-3

CDR3 protein: CASTSWDSGNTIYF
CDR3 DNA: TGTGCCAGTACCTCGTGGGACTCTGGAAACACCATATATTTT
V gene: TRBV19
clone size: NA
D gene: NA
J gene: TRBJ1-3

CDR3 protein: CASSELGDEQYF
CDR3 DNA: TGTGCCAGCAGTGAATTGGGCGACGAGCAGTACTTC
V gene: TRBV6-1
clone size: few
D gene: NA
J gene: TRBJ2-7

CDR3 protein: CASSRAAATHTDTQYF
CDR3 DNA: TGTGCCAGCAGTAGGGCGGCCGCTACTCACACAGATACGCAGTATTTT
V gene: TRBV27
clone size: NA
D gene: NA
J gene: TRBJ2-3

CDR3 protein: CAISEGHNYGYTF
CDR3 DNA: TGTGCCATCAGTGAAGGACATAACTATGGCTACACCTTC
V gene: TRBV10-3
clone size: few
D gene: NA
J gene: TRBJ1-2

CDR3 protein: CASRKNLNTEAFF
CDR3 DNA: TGTGCCAGCAGGAAAAACCTGAACACTGAAGCTTTCTTT
V gene: TRBV6-1
clone size: few
D gene: NA
J gene: TRBJ1-1

CDR3 protein: CAWSPEDRPYQPQHF
CDR3 DNA: TGTGCCTGGTCTCCCGAAGACAGGCCTTATCAGCCCCAGCATTTT
V gene: TRBV30
clone size: many
D gene: NA
J gene: TRBJ1-5

CDR3 protein: CASSSDTGELFF
CDR3 DNA: TGTGCCAGCAGCTCGGACACCGGGGAGCTGTTTTTT
V gene: TRBV7-2
clone size: many
D gene: NA
J gene: TRBJ2-2

CDR3 protein: CASSWAGGTRANEQFF
CDR3 DNA: TGTGCCAGCAGCTGGGCCGGGGGGACGAGGGCCAATGAGCAGTTCTTC
V gene: TRBV3-1
clone size: few
D gene: TRBD2
J gene: TRBJ2-1

CDR3 protein: CASSFRDWSSTDTQYF
CDR3 DNA: TGTGCCAGCAGCTTCCGGGACTGGTCGAGCACAGATACGCAGTATTTT
V gene: TRBV11-1
clone size: NA
D gene: NA
J gene: TRBJ2-3

CDR3 protein: CASSSPQRGTEAFF
CDR3 DNA: TGTGCCAGCAGTTCCCCTCAGAGGGGGACTGAAGCTTTCTTT
V gene: TRBV27
clone size: NA
D gene: NA
J gene: TRBJ1-1

CDR3 protein: CASSYNRILDGYTF
CDR3 DNA: TGTGCCAGCAGTTACAACAGGATCTTGGATGGCTACACCTTC
V gene: TRBV6-2/TRBV6-3
clone size: NA
D gene: NA
J gene: TRBJ1-2

CDR3 protein: CATSSRLEDTQYF
CDR3 DNA: TGTGCCACCAGCAGCAGACTTGAAGATACGCAGTATTTT
V gene: TRBV15
clone size: few
D gene: NA
J gene: TRBJ2-3

CDR3 protein: CASSFRRDRADTQYF
CDR3 DNA: TGTGCCAGCAGCTTTCGTCGGGACAGAGCAGATACGCAGTATTTT
V gene: TRBV7-8
clone size: many
D gene: TRBD1
J gene: TRBJ2-3

CDR3 protein: CASSYMTGTAAYEAFF
CDR3 DNA: TGTGCCAGCAGCTATATGACCGGGACGGCAGCCTATGAAGCTTTCTTT
V gene: TRBV27
clone size: NA
D gene: NA
J gene: TRBJ1-1

CDR3 protein: CAAGQGLKTQYF
CDR3 DNA: TGTGCCGCCGGGCAGGGGTTGAAGACCCAGTACTTC
V gene: TRBV30
clone size: few
D gene: NA
J gene: TRBJ2-5

CDR3 protein: CASSGPGGPQETQYF
CDR3 DNA: TGTGCCAGCAGTGGTCCAGGGGGGCCCCAAGAGACCCAGTACTTC
V gene: TRBV2
clone size: few
D gene: NA
J gene: TRBJ2-5